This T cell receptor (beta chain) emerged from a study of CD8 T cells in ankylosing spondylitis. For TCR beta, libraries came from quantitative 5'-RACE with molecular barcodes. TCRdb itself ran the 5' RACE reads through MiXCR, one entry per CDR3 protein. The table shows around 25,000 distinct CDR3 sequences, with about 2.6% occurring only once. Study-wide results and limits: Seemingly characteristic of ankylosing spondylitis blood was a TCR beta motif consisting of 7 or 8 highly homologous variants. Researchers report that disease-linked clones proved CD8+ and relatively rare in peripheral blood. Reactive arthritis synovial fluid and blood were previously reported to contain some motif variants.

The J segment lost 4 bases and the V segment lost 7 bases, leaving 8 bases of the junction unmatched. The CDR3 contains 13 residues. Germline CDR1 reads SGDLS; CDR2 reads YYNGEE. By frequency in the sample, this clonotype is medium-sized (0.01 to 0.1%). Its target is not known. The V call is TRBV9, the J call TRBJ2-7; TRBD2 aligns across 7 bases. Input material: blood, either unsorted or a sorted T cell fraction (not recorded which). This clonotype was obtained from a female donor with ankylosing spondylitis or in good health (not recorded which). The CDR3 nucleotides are TGTGCCAGCGGCCGGGCGGGGGAGTACGAGCAGTACTTC. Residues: CASGRAGEYEQYF.